Following are 12 T cell receptor beta chains from one sample sequenced in a study of T cell repertoires in cytomegalovirus infection. Antigens for these TCRs are unknown. Each CDR3 protein is one row after TCRdb ran MiXCR on the reads. The data show 650,000 to 850,000 distinct CDR3 sequences, 25% to 30% seen once. Sequencing was performed on cultured CD8+ T cells from PBMCs, taken from culture after CMV antigen stimulation. The origin of the receptors is a human donor in good health (CMV status not recorded). Some clones in this sample may be carry-over from other donors' samples.

This clonotype was seen a single time. V gene TRBV6-2 or TRBV6-3 combines with J gene TRBJ2-1; D is perhaps TRBD2 (5 bases). V lost 6 bases and J lost 3, with 12 bases in between. The CDR3 length is 14 residues. CDR1 and CDR2 from the germline V gene are MNHEY and SVGEGT. CDR3 in DNA: TGTGCCAGCAGGCCCCTAGCAGACTACAATGAGCAGTTCTTC. It encodes CASRPLADYNEQFF.

The chain recombines TRBV19 with TRBJ1-4; 7 nucleotides agree with TRBD1. The CDR3 runs to 15 residues. Trimming cost V 4 bases and J 7 bases; bases outside gene matches: 9. Germline V CDR1 and CDR2: LNHDA, SQIVND (reference sequence). This chain's CDR3 is CASSTSGGSSEKLFF. CDR3 DNA: TGTGCCAGTAGTACCTCAGGGGGGTCGAGTGAAAAACTGTTTTTT.

J is TRBJ1-6 and V is TRBV5-1; 9 nucleotides agree with TRBD1. V trimming: 4 bases; J trimming: 7 bases; junction bases outside the gene matches: 6. The germline V gene encodes CDR1 SGHRS and CDR2 YFSETQ. The CDR3 runs to 15 residues. This CDR3 reads CASSEQGAENSPLHF. The DNA for the CDR3 is TGCGCCAGCAGCGAACAGGGGGCTGAGAATTCACCCCTCCACTTT.

The genes are TRBV15 and TRBJ1-1, with 7 bases that match TRBD1. V shed 9 bases and J 0 bases; nucleotides not matched to a gene: 4. The CDR3 consists of 13 residues. Germline V CDR1 and CDR2: LNHNV, YYDKDF (reference sequence). CDR3 sequence (DNA): TGTGCCACGACAGGGACTATGAACACTGAAGCTTTCTTT. Encoded protein: CATTGTMNTEAFF.

Many counts were recorded for this clonotype. The V gene is TRBV7-2, the J gene TRBJ1-1; no firm D call. Trimming stripped 4 bases from V and 1 base from J, with 7 bases between. Germline values: CDR1 SGHTA, CDR2 FQGNSA. The CDR3 totals 13 residues. CDR3 DNA sequence: TGTGCCAGCAGCTCAGAGTGGAACACTGAAGCTTTCTTT. Translating gives CASSSEWNTEAFF.

The CDR3 here is CASSSGLAGARGDNEQFF. CDR3 bases: TGTGCCAGCAGTTCCGGACTAGCGGGGGCCAGGGGTGACAATGAGCAGTTCTTC. The V and J genes are TRBV27 and TRBJ2-1, with TRBD2 identical over 13 bases. The germline CDR1 and CDR2 sequences are MNHEY and SMNVEV (reference sequence). Losses at the gene ends were 4 bases for V and 5 bases for J; bases not matched to a gene: 11. The CDR3 spans 18 residues.

The sample holds a few counts of this clonotype. The chain has TRBV7-9 and TRBJ1-1; perhaps TRBD1 as D (5 bases). Germline V CDR1 and CDR2: SEHNR, FQNEAQ (reference sequence). V lost 4 bases to trimming and J lost 1 base, with 13 bases between them. The CDR3 covers 15 residues. CDR3 DNA sequence: TGTGCCAGCAGCTCCGGCGCAGGGCCGAACACTGAAGCTTTCTTT. Translating gives CASSSGAGPNTEAFF.

The rearrangement uses TRBV12-3 or TRBV12-4 and TRBJ1-5; weak D call: TRBD1 (5 bases). The CDR3 is 16 amino acids. V lost 4 bases, J lost 0 bases, and 13 bases lay in between. The CDR3 sequence: CASSYDSPYSNQPQHF. The CDR3 DNA reads TGTGCCAGCAGTTATGACAGCCCTTATAGCAATCAGCCCCAGCATTTT.

The CDR3 region has the DNA TGTGCCAGCAGCGGGAGGACAGGGACCTTCTACAATGAGCAGTTCTTC. It translates to CASSGRTGTFYNEQFF. The chain joins TRBV7-9 to TRBJ2-1; 8 bases align to TRBD1. The trim removed 5 bases at V and 3 bases at J, leaving 9 bases unmatched. The germline gives CDR1 SEHNR, CDR2 FQNEAQ (reference sequence). This CDR3 region has 16 residues.

A few counts support this clonotype. The V and J genes are TRBV27 and TRBJ1-4, with 7 bases identical to TRBD1. Germline V lookup: CDR1 MNHEY, CDR2 SMNVEV (reference sequence). This CDR3 is 14 amino acids long. Unmatched junction bases numbered 9, after V lost 8 bases and J lost 6 bases. In nucleotides, the CDR3 is TGTGCCAGCCTTCCGACAGGGTCGGATGAAAAACTGTTTTTT. Translated, it gives CASLPTGSDEKLFF.

This clonotype appeared many times. V gene TRBV6-2 or TRBV6-3 combines with J gene TRBJ2-5, with 8 bases aligning to TRBD2. The germline V gene has CDR1 MNHEY and CDR2 SVGEGT. CDR3 length equals 16 residues. V lost 6 bases to trimming and J lost 5 bases; unmatched junction nucleotides: 14. The CDR3 spells CASSYGLARVWETQYF. The CDR3 DNA follows: TGTGCCAGCAGCTACGGACTAGCACGAGTTTGGGAGACCCAGTACTTC.

This rearrangement joins TRBV4-1 to TRBJ1-4, with 10 bases identical to TRBD1. Trimming removed 5 bases from V and 6 bases from J; junction bases left unmatched: 6. CDR1 and CDR2 from the germline V gene are MGHRA and YSYEKL. The CDR3 consists of 15 residues. The CDR3 DNA reads as TGCGCCAGCAGCTCTTGGACAGGGGGAGATGAAAAACTGTTTTTT. Translated, it gives CASSSWTGGDEKLFF.